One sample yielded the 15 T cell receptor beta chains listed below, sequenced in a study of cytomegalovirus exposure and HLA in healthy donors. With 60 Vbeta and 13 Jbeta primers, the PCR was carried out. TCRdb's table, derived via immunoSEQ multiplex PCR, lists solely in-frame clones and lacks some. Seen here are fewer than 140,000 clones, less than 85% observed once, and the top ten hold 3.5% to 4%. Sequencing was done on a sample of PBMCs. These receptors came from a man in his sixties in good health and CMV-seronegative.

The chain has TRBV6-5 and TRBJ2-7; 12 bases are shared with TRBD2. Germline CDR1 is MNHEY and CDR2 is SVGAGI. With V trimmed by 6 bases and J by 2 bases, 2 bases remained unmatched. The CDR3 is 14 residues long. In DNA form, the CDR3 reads TGTGCCAGCAGCCGGACTAGCGGGGCCTACGAGCAGTACTTC. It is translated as CASSRTSGAYEQYF.

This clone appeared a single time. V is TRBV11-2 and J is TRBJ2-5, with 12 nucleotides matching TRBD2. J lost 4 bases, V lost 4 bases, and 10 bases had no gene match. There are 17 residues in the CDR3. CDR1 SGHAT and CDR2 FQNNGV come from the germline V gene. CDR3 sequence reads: CASSSSRTSGAGETQYF. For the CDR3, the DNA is TGTGCCAGCAGCTCTTCGAGGACTAGCGGGGCAGGAGAGACCCAGTACTTC.

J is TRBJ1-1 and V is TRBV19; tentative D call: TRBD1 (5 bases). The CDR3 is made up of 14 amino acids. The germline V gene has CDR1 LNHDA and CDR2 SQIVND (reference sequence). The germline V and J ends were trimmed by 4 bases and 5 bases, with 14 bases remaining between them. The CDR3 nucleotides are TGTGCCAGTAGTACTCCCGGGGGAAGGACTGAAGCTTTCTTT. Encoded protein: CASSTPGGRTEAFF. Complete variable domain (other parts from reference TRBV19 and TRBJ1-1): DGGITQSPKYLFRKEGQNVTLSCEQNLNHDAMYWYRQDPGQGLRLIYYSQIVNDFQKGDIAEGYSVSREKKESFPLTVTSAQKNPTAFYLCASSTPGGRTEAFFGQGTRLTVV.

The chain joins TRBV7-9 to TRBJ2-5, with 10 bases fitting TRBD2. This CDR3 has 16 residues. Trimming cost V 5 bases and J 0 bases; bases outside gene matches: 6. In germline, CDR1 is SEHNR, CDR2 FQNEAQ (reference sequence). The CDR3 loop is CASSPRTSGDQETQYF. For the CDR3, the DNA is TGTGCCAGCAGCCCGCGGACTAGCGGAGACCAAGAGACCCAGTACTTC.

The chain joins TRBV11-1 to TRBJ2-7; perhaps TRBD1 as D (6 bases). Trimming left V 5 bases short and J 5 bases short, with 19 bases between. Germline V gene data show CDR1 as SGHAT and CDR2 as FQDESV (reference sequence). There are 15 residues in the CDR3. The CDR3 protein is CASSPGVGGSDEQYV. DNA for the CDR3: TGTGCCAGCAGCCCCGGGGTAGGGGGTTCGGACGAGCAGTACGTC.

The CDR3: CASSVGPRTANTEAFF. For the CDR3, the DNA is TGTGCCAGTAGTGTAGGACCCCGGACAGCCAACACTGAAGCTTTCTTT. This chain connects TRBV19 to TRBJ1-1, with D maybe TRBD1 (6 bases). Looked up from germline, CDR1 is LNHDA and CDR2 is SQIVND (reference sequence). V lost 5 bases, J lost 2 bases, and 18 bases lay in between. CDR3 size: 16 residues.

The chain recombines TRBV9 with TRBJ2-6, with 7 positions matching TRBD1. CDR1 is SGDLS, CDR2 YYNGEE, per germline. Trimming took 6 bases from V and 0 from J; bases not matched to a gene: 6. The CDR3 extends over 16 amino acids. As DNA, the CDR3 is TGTGCCAGCAAGGGACAGATTAACTCTGGGGCCAACGTCCTGACTTTC. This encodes CASKGQINSGANVLTF. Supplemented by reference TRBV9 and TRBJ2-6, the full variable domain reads DSGVTQTPKHLITATGQRVTLRCSPRSGDLSVYWYQQSLDQGLQFLIQYYNGEERAKGNILERFSAQQFPDLHSELNLSSLELGDSALYFCASKGQINSGANVLTFGAGSRLTVL.

This CDR3 reads CASSFSNFEAFF. The DNA of the CDR3 is TGTGCCAGCAGTTTTTCAAACTTTGAAGCTTTCTTT. The J gene is TRBJ1-1, the V gene TRBV28; D unresolved. Germline V gene sequence: CDR1 MDHEN, CDR2 SYDVKM. The length of the CDR3 is 12 residues. Trimming pared 3 bases from V and 7 bases from J, leaving 9 bases between.

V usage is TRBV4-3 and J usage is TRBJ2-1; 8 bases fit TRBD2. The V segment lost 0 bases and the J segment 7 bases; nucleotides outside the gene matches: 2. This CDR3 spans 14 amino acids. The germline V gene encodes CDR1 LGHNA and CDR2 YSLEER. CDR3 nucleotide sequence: TGCGCCAGCAGCCAAGATATAGCGGGGAATGAGCAGTTCTTC. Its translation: CASSQDIAGNEQFF.

The CDR3 region is CATSRIYGQGGNQPQHF. The DNA for the CDR3 is TGTGCCACCAGCAGAATCTATGGACAGGGTGGGAATCAGCCCCAGCATTTT. The chain is built from TRBV15 and TRBJ1-5; TRBD1 matches 8 bases. CDR3 size: 17 residues. Germline V gives CDR1 LNHNV, CDR2 YYDKDF (reference sequence). The V gene end was trimmed by 2 bases and the J gene end by 4 bases; junction bases not matched to a gene: 10. The full variable domain, rest sourced from reference TRBV15 and TRBJ1-5, is DAMVIQNPRYQVTQFGKPVTLSCSQTLNHNVMYWYQQKSSQAPKLLFHYYDKDFNNEADTPDNFQSRRPNTSFCFLDIRSPGLGDTAMYLCATSRIYGQGGNQPQHFGDGTRLSIL.

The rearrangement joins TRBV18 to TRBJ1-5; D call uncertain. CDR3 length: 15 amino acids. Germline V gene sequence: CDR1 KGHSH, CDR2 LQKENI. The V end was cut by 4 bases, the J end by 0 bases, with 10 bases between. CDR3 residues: CASSRGQVSNQPQHF. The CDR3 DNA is TGTGCCAGCTCACGAGGGCAAGTTAGCAATCAGCCCCAGCATTTT.

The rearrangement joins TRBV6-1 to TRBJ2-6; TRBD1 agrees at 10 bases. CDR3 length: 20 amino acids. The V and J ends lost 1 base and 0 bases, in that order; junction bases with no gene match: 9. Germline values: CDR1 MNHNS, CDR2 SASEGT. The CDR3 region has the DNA TGTGCCAGCAGTGAAGTCCGGACAGGGGGGTCCCTCTCTGGGGCCAACGTCCTGACTTTC. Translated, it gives CASSEVRTGGSLSGANVLTF.

The CDR3 sequence is CASSYSPPGQGPEAFF. The CDR3 bases are TGTGCCAGCAGTTACTCACCCCCGGGACAGGGCCCTGAAGCTTTCTTT. V usage is TRBV6-5 and J usage is TRBJ1-1, with 9 nucleotides matching TRBD1. The J segment lost 6 bases and the V segment lost 0 bases, leaving 8 bases of the junction unmatched. This CDR3 region has 16 residues. CDR1 MNHEY and CDR2 SVGAGI come from the germline V gene.

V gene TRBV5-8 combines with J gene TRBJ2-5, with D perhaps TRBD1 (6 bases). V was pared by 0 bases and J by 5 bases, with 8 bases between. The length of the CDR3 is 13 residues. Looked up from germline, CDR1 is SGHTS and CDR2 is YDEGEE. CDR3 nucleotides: TGTGCCAGCAGCTTGGGAGGGGGTGAGACCCAGTACTTC. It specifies CASSLGGGETQYF.

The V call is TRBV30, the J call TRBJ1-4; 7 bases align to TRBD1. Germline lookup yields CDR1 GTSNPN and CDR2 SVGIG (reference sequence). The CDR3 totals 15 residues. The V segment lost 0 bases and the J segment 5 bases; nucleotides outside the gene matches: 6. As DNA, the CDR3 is TGTGCCTGGAGTGTTGGCTCAGGGGGAAATGAAAAACTGTTTTTT. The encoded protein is CAWSVGSGGNEKLFF.